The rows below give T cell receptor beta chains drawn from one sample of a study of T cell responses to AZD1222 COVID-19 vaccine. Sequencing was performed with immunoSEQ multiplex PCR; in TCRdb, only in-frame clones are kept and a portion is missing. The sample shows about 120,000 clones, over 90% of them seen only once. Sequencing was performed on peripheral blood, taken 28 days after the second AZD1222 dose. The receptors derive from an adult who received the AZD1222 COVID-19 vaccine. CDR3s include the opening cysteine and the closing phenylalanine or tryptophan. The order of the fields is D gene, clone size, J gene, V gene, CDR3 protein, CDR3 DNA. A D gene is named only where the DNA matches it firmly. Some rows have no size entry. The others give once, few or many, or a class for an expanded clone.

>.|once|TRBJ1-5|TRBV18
CASSETVGGNQPQHF
TGTGCCAGCTCAGAAACAGTGGGCGGGAATCAGCCCCAGCATTTT
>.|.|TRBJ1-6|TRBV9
CASSPWGVGGKTPLHF
TGTGCCAGCAGCCCATGGGGGGTTGGGGGTAAGACACCCCTCCACTTT
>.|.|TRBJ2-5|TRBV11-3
CASSSAAQETQYF
TGTGCCAGCAGCTCGGCGGCCCAAGAGACCCAGTACTTC
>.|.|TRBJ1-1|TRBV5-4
CASSLGGRVMNTEAFF
TGTGCCAGCAGCTTGGGGGGAAGGGTCATGAACACTGAAGCTTTCTTT
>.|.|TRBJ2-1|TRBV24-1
CATSDAKGLHNEQFF
TGTGCCACCAGTGATGCCAAGGGACTTCACAATGAGCAGTTCTTC
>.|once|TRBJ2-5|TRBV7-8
CASSPNGDGRKTQYF
TGTGCCAGCAGCCCCAATGGGGACGGTCGAAAGACCCAGTACTTC
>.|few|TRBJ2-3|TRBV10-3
CATHRESTDTQYF
TGTGCCACCCACAGGGAAAGCACAGATACGCAGTATTTT
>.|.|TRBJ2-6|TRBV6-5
CASSYSITGANVLTF
TGTGCCAGCAGTTACTCGATAACCGGGGCCAACGTCCTGACTTTC
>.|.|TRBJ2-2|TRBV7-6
CASSLETTSGELFF
TGTGCCAGCAGCTTAGAGACTACATCCGGGGAGCTGTTTTTT
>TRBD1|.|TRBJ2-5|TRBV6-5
CASRRDRLQETQYF
TGTGCCAGCAGACGGGACAGGTTACAAGAGACCCAGTACTTC
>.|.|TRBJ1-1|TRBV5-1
CASSLFPGEEAFF
TGCGCCAGCAGCTTATTCCCAGGGGAAGAAGCTTTCTTT
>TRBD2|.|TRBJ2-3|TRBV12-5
CASGTGTSGTADTQYF
TGTGCTAGTGGCACCGGGACTAGCGGGACGGCAGATACGCAGTATTTT
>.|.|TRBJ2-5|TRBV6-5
CASSYGNSRETQYF
TGTGCCAGCAGTTACGGTAACAGCCGGGAGACCCAGTACTTC
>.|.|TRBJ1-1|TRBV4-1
CASSQQDTEAFF
TGCGCCAGCAGCCAACAGGACACTGAAGCTTTCTTT
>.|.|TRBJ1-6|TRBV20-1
CSASVSSYNSPLHF
TGCAGTGCTAGTGTGAGCTCCTATAATTCACCCCTCCACTTT
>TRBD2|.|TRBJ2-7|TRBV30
CAWSVGGVSYEQYF
TGTGCCTGGAGCGTTGGGGGGGTCTCCTACGAGCAGTACTTC
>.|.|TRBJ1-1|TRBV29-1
CSVDTRRGSQAFF
TGCAGCGTTGATACCCGCAGGGGCAGCCAAGCTTTCTTT
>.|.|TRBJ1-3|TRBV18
CASSPRVLVDGNTIYF
TGTGCCAGCTCACCCCGAGTGCTTGTCGATGGAAACACCATATATTTT
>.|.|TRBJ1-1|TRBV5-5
CASSQRVTLNTEAFF
TGTGCCAGCAGCCAACGGGTTACCTTGAACACTGAAGCTTTCTTT
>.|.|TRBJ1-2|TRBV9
CASKKANYGYTF
TGTGCCAGCAAGAAAGCTAACTATGGCTACACCTTC
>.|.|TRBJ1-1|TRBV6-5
CASSYSLGETEAFF
TGTGCCAGCAGTTACTCATTGGGAGAGACTGAAGCTTTCTTT
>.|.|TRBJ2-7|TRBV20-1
CSASYGYEQYF
TGCAGTGCTAGTTACGGCTACGAGCAGTACTTC
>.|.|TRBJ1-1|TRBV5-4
CASSFNLNTEAFF
TGTGCCAGCAGCTTCAACCTGAACACTGAAGCTTTCTTT
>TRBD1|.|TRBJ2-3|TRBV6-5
CASRLDRASTDTQYF
TGTGCCAGCAGACTAGACAGGGCTAGCACAGATACGCAGTATTTT